This T cell receptor beta chain is from a study of cytotoxic CD8 clonotypes in ibrutinib-treated CLL. Study as a whole: Partial responses numbered some 24 and complete responses 2; after a median around 72 months, roughly 14 stayed remitted and approximately twelve progressed.

The source of around 2 micrograms of genomic DNA for TCR beta libraries was cryopreserved PBMCs. Notes on the study in general: Shared public clonotypes were rare, and on treatment they either got smaller or stayed the same.

Remarks on this clone: Its antigen is undetermined.

The intended depth for sequencing was 1 in 200,000 to 1 in 1 million T cells. The table came from immunoSEQ multiplex PCR; TCRdb's copy has only in-frame clones and leaves some out. The profile covers hundreds of thousands of clones, with around 70% appearing a single time and 15% taken by the ten largest. Germline assignment: CDR1 MDHEN and CDR2 SYDVKM. This CDR3 is built from 17 residues. Trimming pared 4 bases from V and 7 bases from J, leaving 22 bases between. Sequencing used PBMCs, obtained after 24 months of ibrutinib treatment. This clonotype originated in a human donor with chronic lymphocytic leukemia. J is TRBJ1-4 and V is TRBV28; perhaps TRBD1 as D (6 bases). This CDR3 reads CASSWGGLGGSGEKLFF. The CDR3 DNA reads as TGTGCCAGCAGTTGGGGGGGCTTGGGAGGTTCGGGTGAAAAACTGTTTTTT.